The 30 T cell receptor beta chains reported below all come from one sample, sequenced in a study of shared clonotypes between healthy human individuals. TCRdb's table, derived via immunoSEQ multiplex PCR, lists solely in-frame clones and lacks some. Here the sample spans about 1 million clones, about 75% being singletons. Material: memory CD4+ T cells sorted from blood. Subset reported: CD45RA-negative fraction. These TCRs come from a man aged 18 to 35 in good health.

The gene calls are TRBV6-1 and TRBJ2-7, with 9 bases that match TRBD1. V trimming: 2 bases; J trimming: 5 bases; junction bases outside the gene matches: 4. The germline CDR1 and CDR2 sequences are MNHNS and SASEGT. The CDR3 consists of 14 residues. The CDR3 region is CASSEQGQGHEQYF. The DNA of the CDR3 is TGTGCCAGCAGTGAACAGGGACAGGGCCACGAGCAGTACTTC.

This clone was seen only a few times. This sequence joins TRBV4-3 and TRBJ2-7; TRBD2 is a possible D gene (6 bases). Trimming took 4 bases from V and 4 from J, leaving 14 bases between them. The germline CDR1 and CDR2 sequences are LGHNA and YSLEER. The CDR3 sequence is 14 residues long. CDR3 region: CASSPDRRGYEQYF. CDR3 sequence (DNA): TGCGCCAGCAGCCCAGATCGTCGGGGGTACGAGCAGTACTTC.

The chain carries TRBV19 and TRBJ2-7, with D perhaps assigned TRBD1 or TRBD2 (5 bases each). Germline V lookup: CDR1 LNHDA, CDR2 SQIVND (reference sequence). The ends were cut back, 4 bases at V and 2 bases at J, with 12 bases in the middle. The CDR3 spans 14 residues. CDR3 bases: TGTGCCAGTAGTACCCCCGTGGGGGCCTACGAGCAGTACTTC. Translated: CASSTPVGAYEQYF.

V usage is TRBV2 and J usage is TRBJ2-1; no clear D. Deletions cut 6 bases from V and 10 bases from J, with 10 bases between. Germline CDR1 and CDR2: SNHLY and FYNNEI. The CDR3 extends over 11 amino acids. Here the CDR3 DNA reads TGTGCCAGCAGGGTATTGGAGGAGCAGTTCTTC. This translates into CASRVLEEQFF.

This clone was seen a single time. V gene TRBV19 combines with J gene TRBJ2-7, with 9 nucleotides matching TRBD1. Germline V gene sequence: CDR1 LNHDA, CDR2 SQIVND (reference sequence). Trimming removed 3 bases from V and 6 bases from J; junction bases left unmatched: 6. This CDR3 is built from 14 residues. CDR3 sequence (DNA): TGTGCCAGTAGTATGGTACAGGGGGCGAGCGAGCAGTACTTC. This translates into CASSMVQGASEQYF.

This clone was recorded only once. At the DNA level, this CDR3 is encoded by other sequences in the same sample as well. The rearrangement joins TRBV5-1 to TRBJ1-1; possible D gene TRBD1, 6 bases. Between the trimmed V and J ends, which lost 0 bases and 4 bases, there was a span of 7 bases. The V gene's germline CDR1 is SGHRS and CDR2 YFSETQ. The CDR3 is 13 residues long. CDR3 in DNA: TGCGCCAGCAGCTTGGGAGGGGGCACTGAAGCTTTCTTT. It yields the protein CASSLGGGTEAFF.

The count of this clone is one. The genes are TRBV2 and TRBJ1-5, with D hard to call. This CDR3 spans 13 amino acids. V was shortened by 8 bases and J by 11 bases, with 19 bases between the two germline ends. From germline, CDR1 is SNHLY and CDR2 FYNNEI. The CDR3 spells CASSPSRGEAQHF. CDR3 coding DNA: TGTGCCAGCTCACCTTCGCGAGGAGAGGCCCAGCATTTT.

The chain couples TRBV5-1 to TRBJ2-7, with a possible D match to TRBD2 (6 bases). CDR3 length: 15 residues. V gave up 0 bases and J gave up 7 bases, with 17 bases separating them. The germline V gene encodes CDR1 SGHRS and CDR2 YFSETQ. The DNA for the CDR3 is TGCGCCAGCAGCTTGGATAGCAGGTGGGAGGAGGAGCAGTACTTC. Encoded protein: CASSLDSRWEEEQYF.

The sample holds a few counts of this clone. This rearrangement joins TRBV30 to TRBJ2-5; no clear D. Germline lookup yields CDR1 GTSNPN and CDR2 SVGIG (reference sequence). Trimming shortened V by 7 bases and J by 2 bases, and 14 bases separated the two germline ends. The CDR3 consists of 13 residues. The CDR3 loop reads CASDYRTQETQYF. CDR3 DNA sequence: TGTGCCTCGGATTATCGGACGCAAGAGACCCAGTACTTC.

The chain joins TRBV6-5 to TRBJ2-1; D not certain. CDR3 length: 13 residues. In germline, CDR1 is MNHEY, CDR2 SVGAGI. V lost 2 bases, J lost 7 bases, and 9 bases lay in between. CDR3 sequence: CASSYEYLNEQFF. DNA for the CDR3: TGTGCCAGCAGTTACGAATACTTGAATGAGCAGTTCTTC.

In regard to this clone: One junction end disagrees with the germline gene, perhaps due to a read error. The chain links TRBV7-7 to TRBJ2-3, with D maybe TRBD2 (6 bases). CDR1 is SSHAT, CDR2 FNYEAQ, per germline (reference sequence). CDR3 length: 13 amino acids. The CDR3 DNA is TGTGCTAGCAGCCCTGTCGGGGGAGATACGCAGTATTTT. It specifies CASSPVGGDTQYF.

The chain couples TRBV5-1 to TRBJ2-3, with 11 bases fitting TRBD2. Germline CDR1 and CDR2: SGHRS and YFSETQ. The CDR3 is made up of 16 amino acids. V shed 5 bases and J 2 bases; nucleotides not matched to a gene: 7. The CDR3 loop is CASRDGTSGFTDTQYF. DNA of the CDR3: TGCGCCAGCAGGGACGGGACTAGCGGTTTCACAGATACGCAGTATTTT.

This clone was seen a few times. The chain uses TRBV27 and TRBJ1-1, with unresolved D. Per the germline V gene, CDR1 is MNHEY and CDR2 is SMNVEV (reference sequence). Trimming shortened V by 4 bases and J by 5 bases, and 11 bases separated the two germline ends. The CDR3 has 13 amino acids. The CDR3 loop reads CASSYWGGTEAFF. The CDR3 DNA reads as TGTGCCAGCAGTTATTGGGGTGGGACTGAAGCTTTCTTT.

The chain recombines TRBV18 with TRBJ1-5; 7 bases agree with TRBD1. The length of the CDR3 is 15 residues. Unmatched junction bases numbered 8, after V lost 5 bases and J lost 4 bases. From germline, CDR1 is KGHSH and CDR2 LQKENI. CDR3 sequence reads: CASSATGDGNQPQHF. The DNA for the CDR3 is TGTGCCAGCTCAGCTACAGGGGACGGTAATCAGCCCCAGCATTTT.

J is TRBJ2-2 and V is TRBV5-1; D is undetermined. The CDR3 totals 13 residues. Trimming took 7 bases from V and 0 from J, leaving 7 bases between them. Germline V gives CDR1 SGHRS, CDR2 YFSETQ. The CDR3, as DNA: TGCGCCAGCTCCAGGACGAACACCGGGGAGCTGTTTTTT. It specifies CASSRTNTGELFF. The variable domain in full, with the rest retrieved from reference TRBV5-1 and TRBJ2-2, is KAGVTQTPRYLIKTRGQQVTLSCSPISGHRSVSWYQQTPGQGLQFLFEYFSETQRNKGNFPGRFSGRQFSNSRSEMNVSTLELGDSALYLCASSRTNTGELFFGEGSRLTVL.

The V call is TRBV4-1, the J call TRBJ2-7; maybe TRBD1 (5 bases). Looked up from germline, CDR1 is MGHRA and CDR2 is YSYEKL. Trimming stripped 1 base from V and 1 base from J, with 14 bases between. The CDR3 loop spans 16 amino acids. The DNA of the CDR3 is TGCGCCAGCAGCCAAGGTTGGGGCCAGGGTTCCTACGAGCAGTACTTC. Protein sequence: CASSQGWGQGSYEQYF.

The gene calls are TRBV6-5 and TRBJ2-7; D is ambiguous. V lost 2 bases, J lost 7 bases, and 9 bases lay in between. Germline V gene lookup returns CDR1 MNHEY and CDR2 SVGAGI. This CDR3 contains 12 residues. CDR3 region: CASSYRPGEQYF. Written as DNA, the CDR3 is TGTGCCAGCAGTTACCGACCCGGGGAGCAGTACTTC.

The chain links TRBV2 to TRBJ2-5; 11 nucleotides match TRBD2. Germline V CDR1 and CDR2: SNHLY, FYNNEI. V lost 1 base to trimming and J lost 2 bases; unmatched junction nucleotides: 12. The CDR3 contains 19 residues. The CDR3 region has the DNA TGTGCCAGCAGTGAAGGGCAAGGGCTAGCGGGGGGTAGTCAAGAGACCCAGTACTTC. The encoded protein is CASSEGQGLAGGSQETQYF.

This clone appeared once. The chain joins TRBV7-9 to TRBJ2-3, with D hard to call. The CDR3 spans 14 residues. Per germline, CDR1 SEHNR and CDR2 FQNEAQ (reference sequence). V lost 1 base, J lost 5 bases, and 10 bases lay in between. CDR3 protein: CASSLGTDGDTQYF. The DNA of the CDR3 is TGTGCCAGCAGCTTAGGTACAGATGGAGATACGCAGTATTTT.

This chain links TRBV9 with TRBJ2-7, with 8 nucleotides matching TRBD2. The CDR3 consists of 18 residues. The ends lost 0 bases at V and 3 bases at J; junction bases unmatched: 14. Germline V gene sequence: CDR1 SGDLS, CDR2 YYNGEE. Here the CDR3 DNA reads TGTGCCAGCAGCGTAGATTCCCCCGGGACTAGTACGCACTACGAGCAGTACTTC. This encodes CASSVDSPGTSTHYEQYF. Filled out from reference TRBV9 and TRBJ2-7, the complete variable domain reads DSGVTQTPKHLITATGQRVTLRCSPRSGDLSVYWYQQSLDQGLQFLIQYYNGEERAKGNILERFSAQQFPDLHSELNLSSLELGDSALYFCASSVDSPGTSTHYEQYFGPGTRLTVT.

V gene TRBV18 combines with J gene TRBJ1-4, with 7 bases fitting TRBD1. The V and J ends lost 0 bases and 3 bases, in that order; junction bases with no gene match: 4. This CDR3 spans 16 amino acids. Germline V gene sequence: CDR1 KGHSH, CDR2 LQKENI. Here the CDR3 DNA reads TGTGCCAGCTCACCACCGGCAGGGGGGCCTAATGAAAAACTGTTTTTT. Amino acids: CASSPPAGGPNEKLFF.

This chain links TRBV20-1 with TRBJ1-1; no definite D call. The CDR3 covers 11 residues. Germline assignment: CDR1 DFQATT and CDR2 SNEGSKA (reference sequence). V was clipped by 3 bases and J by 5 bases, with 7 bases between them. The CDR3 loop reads CSASPRTEAFF. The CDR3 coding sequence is TGCAGTGCTAGTCCCAGGACTGAAGCTTTCTTT.

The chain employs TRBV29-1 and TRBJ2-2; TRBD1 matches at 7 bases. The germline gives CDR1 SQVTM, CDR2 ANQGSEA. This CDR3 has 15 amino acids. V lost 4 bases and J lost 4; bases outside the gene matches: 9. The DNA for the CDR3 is TGCAGCGTTGTGGCCACAGGGGTTGGCACCGGGGAGCTGTTTTTT. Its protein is CSVVATGVGTGELFF.

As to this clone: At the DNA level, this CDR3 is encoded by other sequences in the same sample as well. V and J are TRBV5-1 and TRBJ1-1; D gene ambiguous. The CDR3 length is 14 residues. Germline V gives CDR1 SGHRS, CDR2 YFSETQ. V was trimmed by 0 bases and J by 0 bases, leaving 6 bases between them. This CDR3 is CASSLERMNTEAFF. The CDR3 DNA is TGCGCCAGCAGCTTGGAACGTATGAACACTGAAGCTTTCTTT.

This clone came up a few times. The CDR3 spells CASSEWKRGENEQFF. The CDR3 coding sequence is TGTGCCAGCAGTGAATGGAAGCGGGGGGAAAATGAGCAGTTCTTC. The chain links TRBV6-1 to TRBJ2-1; TRBD2 matches 9 bases. The length of the CDR3 is 15 residues. From germline, CDR1 is MNHNS and CDR2 SASEGT. Germline trimming cut 2 bases from V and 7 bases from J; bases unmatched to any gene: 6.

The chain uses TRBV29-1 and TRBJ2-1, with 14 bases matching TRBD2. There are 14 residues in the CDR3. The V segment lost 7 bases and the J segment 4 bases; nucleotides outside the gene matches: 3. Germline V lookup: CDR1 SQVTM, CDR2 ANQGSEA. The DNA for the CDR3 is TGCAGCGCAGGGACTAGCGGGGGTTACAATGAGCAGTTCTTC. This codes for CSAGTSGGYNEQFF.

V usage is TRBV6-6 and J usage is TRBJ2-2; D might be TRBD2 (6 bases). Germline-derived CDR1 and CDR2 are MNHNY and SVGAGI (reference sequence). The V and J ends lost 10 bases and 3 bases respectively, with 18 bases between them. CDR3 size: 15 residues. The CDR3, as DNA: TGTGCCATCCCCGCGAGAAGGGAGGACACCGGGGAGCTGTTTTTT. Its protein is CAIPARREDTGELFF.

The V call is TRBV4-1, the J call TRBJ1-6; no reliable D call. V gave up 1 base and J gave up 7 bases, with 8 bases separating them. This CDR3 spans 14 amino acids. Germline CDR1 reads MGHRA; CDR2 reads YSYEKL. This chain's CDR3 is CASSQGQINSPLHF. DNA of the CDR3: TGCGCCAGCAGCCAAGGGCAGATAAATTCACCCCTCCACTTT.

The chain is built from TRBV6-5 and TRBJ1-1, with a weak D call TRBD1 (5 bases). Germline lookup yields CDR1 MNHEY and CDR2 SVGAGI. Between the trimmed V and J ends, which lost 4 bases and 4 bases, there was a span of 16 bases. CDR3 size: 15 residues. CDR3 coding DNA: TGTGCCAGCAGTTCCTACTCTTTGGGGGGCACTGAAGCTTTCTTT. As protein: CASSSYSLGGTEAFF.

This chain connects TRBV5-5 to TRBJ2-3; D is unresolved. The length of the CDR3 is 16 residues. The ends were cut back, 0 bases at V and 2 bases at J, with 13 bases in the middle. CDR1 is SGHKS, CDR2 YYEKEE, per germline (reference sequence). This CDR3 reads CASSLGGSQFTDTQYF. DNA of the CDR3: TGTGCCAGCAGCTTGGGAGGTAGCCAATTCACAGATACGCAGTATTTT.